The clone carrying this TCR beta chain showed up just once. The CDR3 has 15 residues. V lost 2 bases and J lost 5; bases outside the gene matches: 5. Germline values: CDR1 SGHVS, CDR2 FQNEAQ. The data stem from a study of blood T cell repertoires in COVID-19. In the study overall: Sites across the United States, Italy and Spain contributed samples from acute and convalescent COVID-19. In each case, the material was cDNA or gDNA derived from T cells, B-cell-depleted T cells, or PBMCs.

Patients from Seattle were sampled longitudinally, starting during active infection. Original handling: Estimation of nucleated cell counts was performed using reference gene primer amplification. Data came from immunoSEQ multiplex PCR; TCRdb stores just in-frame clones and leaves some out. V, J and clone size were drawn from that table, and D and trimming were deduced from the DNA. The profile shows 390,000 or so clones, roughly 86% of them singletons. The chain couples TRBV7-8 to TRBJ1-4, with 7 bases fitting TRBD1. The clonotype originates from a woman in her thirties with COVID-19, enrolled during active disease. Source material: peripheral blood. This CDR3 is CASSLFSRGNEKLFF. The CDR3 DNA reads TGTGCCAGCAGCTTATTTTCCAGGGGGAATGAAAAACTGTTTTTT.